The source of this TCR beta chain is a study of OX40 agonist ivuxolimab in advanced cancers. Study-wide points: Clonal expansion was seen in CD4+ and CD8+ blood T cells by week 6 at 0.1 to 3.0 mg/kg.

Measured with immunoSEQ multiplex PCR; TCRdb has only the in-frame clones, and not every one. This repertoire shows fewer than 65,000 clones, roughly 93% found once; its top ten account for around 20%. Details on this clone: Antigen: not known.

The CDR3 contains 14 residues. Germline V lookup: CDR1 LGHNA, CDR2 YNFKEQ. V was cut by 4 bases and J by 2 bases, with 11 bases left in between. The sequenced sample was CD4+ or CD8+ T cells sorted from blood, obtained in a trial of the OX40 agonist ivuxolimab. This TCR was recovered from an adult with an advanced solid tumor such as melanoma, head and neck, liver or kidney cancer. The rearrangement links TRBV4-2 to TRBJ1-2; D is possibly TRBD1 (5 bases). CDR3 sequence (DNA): TGTGCCAGCAGCCCTACAGGTGAAAACTATGGCTACACCTTC. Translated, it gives CASSPTGENYGYTF.